This entry describes one TCR beta chain. TCRdb keeps only in-frame clones here, not all; method: immunoSEQ multiplex PCR. The sample has 60,000 to 70,000 clones, about nine tenths seen once; the top ten hold about 1.2%. This entry belongs to a study of OX40 agonist ivuxolimab in advanced cancers. From germline, CDR1 is LGHNT and CDR2 FRNRAP. The junction had 7 bases not matched to a gene; V was cut back by 2 bases and J by 2 bases. This CDR3 has 16 residues. The V gene is TRBV12-5, the J gene TRBJ2-7; 9 bases map to TRBD2. This receptor was obtained from an adult with an advanced solid tumor such as melanoma, head and neck, liver or kidney cancer. Sample: CD4+ or CD8+ T cells sorted from blood, taken in a trial of the OX40 agonist ivuxolimab. Here the CDR3 DNA reads TGTGCTAGTGGTTTGCACACTAGCGGGCCCACCTACGAGCAGTACTTC. Its protein product is CASGLHTSGPTYEQYF.